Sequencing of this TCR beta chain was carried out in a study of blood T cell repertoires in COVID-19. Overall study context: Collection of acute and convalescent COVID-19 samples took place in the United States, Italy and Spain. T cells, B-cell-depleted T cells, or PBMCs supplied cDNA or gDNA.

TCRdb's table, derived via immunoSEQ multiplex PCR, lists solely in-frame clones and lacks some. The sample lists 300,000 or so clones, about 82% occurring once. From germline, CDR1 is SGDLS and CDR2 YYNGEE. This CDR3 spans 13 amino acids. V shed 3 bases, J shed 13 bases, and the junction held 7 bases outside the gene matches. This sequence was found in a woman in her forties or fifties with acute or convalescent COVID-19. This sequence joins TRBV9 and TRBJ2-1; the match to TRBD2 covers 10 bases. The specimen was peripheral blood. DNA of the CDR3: TGTGCCAGCAGCGGACTAGCGGGCGCTCATCAGTTCTTC. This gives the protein CASSGLAGAHQFF.